The rows below give T cell receptor beta chains drawn from one sample of a study of siplizumab effects on memory and regulatory T cells. The protocol was immunoSEQ multiplex PCR, while the TCRdb copy is restricted to in-frame clones and leaves out a portion. The repertoire holds about 97,000 clones, with around nine tenths as singletons. The specimen sequenced was CD4+ T cells sorted from blood. The receptors originated from a human donor in good health. The CDR3 runs from the conserved cysteine through the conserved F or W. The D gene is left open where the match is weak. Part of the rows lack a size; the others show once, few, many or a class for expanded clones.

v_call: TRBV30; clone_size: NA; d_call: TRBD1; j_call: TRBJ2-7; cdr3_nt: TGTGCCTGGAGTGTACTTCTGGACAGGGGGTACGAGCAGTACTTC; cdr3_aa: CAWSVLLDRGYEQYF
v_call: TRBV5-1; clone_size: NA; d_call: NA; j_call: TRBJ2-7; cdr3_nt: TGCGCCAGCAGCTCGTCTATAGCGGCCCTCTCCTACGAGCAGTACTTC; cdr3_aa: CASSSSIAALSYEQYF
v_call: TRBV9; clone_size: few; d_call: NA; j_call: TRBJ1-1; cdr3_nt: TGTGCCAGCAGCGGGGGACCTATCCAGACTGAAGCTTTCTTT; cdr3_aa: CASSGGPIQTEAFF
v_call: TRBV20-1; clone_size: once; d_call: NA; j_call: TRBJ1-5; cdr3_nt: TGCAGTGCTAGAATGGGTCAGCCCCAGCATTTT; cdr3_aa: CSARMGQPQHF
v_call: TRBV4-2; clone_size: NA; d_call: TRBD2; j_call: TRBJ2-1; cdr3_nt: TGTGCCAGCTCCTCCCAACTAGCGGGAGGAAGTAATGAGCAGTTCTTC; cdr3_aa: CASSSQLAGGSNEQFF
v_call: TRBV14; clone_size: NA; d_call: NA; j_call: TRBJ2-7; cdr3_nt: TGTGCCAGCAGCCAAGACACCCTGAGCTACGAGCAGTACTTC; cdr3_aa: CASSQDTLSYEQYF
v_call: TRBV10-1; clone_size: NA; d_call: NA; j_call: TRBJ1-2; cdr3_nt: TGCGCCAGCAGTGAGTCGACGGGGTCTGGCTACACCTTC; cdr3_aa: CASSESTGSGYTF
v_call: TRBV10-3; clone_size: NA; d_call: TRBD1; j_call: TRBJ2-7; cdr3_nt: TGTGCCATCAGTGAGACAACCGGGACAGGGGGCGAGCAGTACTTC; cdr3_aa: CAISETTGTGGEQYF
v_call: TRBV2; clone_size: NA; d_call: NA; j_call: TRBJ2-7; cdr3_nt: TGTGCCAGCAGTGATTCCCTTTATACCGGGGTCCACTACGAGCAGTACTTC; cdr3_aa: CASSDSLYTGVHYEQYF
v_call: TRBV10-3; clone_size: NA; d_call: TRBD2; j_call: TRBJ2-3; cdr3_nt: TGTGCCATCAGTGAGTCGAAATTACTAGCGGGGATGGTTTCGGATACGCAGTATTTT; cdr3_aa: CAISESKLLAGMVSDTQYF